The present entry profiles one TCR beta chain with its context. Antigen: not known. The sample is drawn from a study of glioma-infiltrating T cells after dendritic cell vaccination. Study-wide results and limits: Patients with more pretreatment TILs had longer time to progression and survival.

Germline V CDR1 and CDR2: SEHNR, FQNEAQ (reference sequence). The V segment lost 11 bases and the J segment 3 bases; nucleotides outside the gene matches: 5. The CDR3 covers 13 residues. Time point defined: after dendritic cell vaccination, including at tumor progression/relapse. Fresh-frozen tumor tissue and more than two years of survival data were available for all. Primers: 60 V beta forward and 13 J beta reverse. The assay was immunoSEQ multiplex PCR, and TCRdb's table has in-frame clones only and misses some. The table lists some 90,000 clones, around four fifths of them singletons. The origin of this receptor is a human donor with glioblastoma. Sequences were derived from blood, sampled after dendritic cell vaccination. The V and J genes are TRBV7-9 and TRBJ2-1; 9 positions agree with TRBD2. The CDR3 nucleotides are TGTGCCTTTCTAGCGGGGATCTACAATGAGCAGTTCTTC. It encodes CAFLAGIYNEQFF.